These 27 T cell receptor beta chains came from one sample sequenced in a study of T cell repertoires in cytomegalovirus infection. These receptors' targets are unknown. Each CDR3 protein gets one entry after TCRdb re-called the reads with MiXCR. The sample contains a few hundred thousand distinct CDR3 sequences, less than 25% of which appear only once. Specimen: cultured PBMCs, collected from culture after CMV antigen stimulation. The receptors come from a human donor in good health (CMV status not recorded). Some clones in this sample may be carry-over from other donors' samples.

This clonotype has a single count. The V and J genes are TRBV4-3 and TRBJ2-1, with 7 bases fitting TRBD2. With 0 bases clipped from V and 6 bases from J, the junction kept 5 bases outside the gene matches. Germline-derived CDR1 and CDR2 are LGHNA and YSLEER. This CDR3 has 15 residues. CDR3 loop: CASSQEWTRSNEQFF. In DNA, the CDR3 is TGCGCCAGCAGCCAAGAGTGGACTAGGTCCAATGAGCAGTTCTTC.

This chain joins TRBV6-6 and TRBJ2-1, with 12 nucleotides matching TRBD2. The junction had 6 bases not matched to a gene; V was cut back by 2 bases and J by 1 base. Germline V lookup: CDR1 MNHNY, CDR2 SVGAGI (reference sequence). The CDR3 has 18 residues. CDR3 residues: CASSYPLAGGPSYNEQFF. CDR3 in DNA: TGTGCCAGCAGTTACCCTCTAGCGGGAGGGCCGTCCTACAATGAGCAGTTCTTC.

This clonotype was found a few times. The rearrangement links TRBV6-1 to TRBJ2-7; maybe TRBD2 (5 bases). V was cut by 4 bases and J by 4 bases, with 14 bases left in between. This CDR3 is 14 amino acids long. Germline-derived CDR1 and CDR2 are MNHNS and SASEGT. CDR3 region: CASSGLAGPYEQYF. DNA of the CDR3: TGTGCCAGCAGTGGCCTCGCGGGCCCATACGAGCAGTACTTC.

The table lists this clonotype with a few counts. This chain uses TRBV5-1 with TRBJ2-7; TRBD1 matches at 10 bases. The germline V gene encodes CDR1 SGHRS and CDR2 YFSETQ. CDR3 size: 15 residues. The ends lost 2 bases at V and 2 bases at J; junction bases unmatched: 4. The CDR3: CASSLGQGDTYEQYV. In DNA form, the CDR3 reads TGCGCCAGCAGCTTAGGACAGGGGGACACCTACGAGCAGTACGTC.

This clonotype was observed a handful of times. This chain links TRBV4-1 with TRBJ2-5, with 7 bases aligning to TRBD1. J lost 5 bases, V lost 1 base, and 4 bases had no gene match. The CDR3 loop spans 14 amino acids. Germline V gene data show CDR1 as MGHRA and CDR2 as YSYEKL. This chain's CDR3 is CASSQGTGHETQYF. CDR3 DNA: TGCGCCAGCAGCCAAGGGACAGGACACGAGACCCAGTACTTC.

The chain couples TRBV7-9 to TRBJ1-1; 11 nucleotides align to TRBD1. The germline V gene has CDR1 SEHNR and CDR2 FQNEAQ (reference sequence). Trimming cost V 1 base and J 13 bases; bases outside gene matches: 2. The CDR3 spans 12 residues. The chain's CDR3 is CASSLEDRGLFF. DNA for the CDR3: TGTGCCAGCAGCTTAGAGGACAGGGGGCTTTTCTTT.

The table lists this clonotype with a few counts. V is TRBV19 and J is TRBJ1-1; D unresolved. This CDR3 has 12 residues. Germline V gene lookup returns CDR1 LNHDA and CDR2 SQIVND (reference sequence). V lost 11 bases, J lost 1 base, and 11 bases lay in between. The DNA of the CDR3 is TGTGCCCCCCGCGGAGGGAACACTGAAGCTTTCTTT. Protein product: CAPRGGNTEAFF.

The chain recombines TRBV6-1 with TRBJ1-2; D unresolved. Trimming removed 5 bases from V and 0 bases from J, with 7 bases in between. The CDR3 has 13 amino acids. The germline gives CDR1 MNHNS, CDR2 SASEGT. The CDR3 nucleotides are TGTGCCAGCAGTACAAAGCCTAACTATGGCTACACCTTC. Its translation is CASSTKPNYGYTF.

This clonotype was counted many times. The V call is TRBV7-2, the J call TRBJ2-4; 12 nucleotides match TRBD2. Germline lookup yields CDR1 SGHTA and CDR2 FQGNSA. There are 21 residues in the CDR3. V was clipped by 1 base and J by 6 bases; unmatched bases: 19. CDR3 residues: CASSLVPLSAELAGGRNIQYF. In DNA form, the CDR3 reads TGTGCCAGCAGCTTAGTCCCTCTTTCGGCCGAACTAGCGGGAGGACGAAACATTCAGTACTTC.

This chain connects TRBV5-1 to TRBJ2-7; tentatively, D is TRBD1 (6 bases). V dropped 4 bases and J dropped 0 bases, with 11 bases sitting between them. CDR1 SGHRS and CDR2 YFSETQ come from the germline V gene. The CDR3 runs to 14 residues. The CDR3 reads CASSQTGSSYEQYV. CDR3 bases: TGCGCCAGCAGCCAAACAGGGAGCTCCTACGAGCAGTACGTC.

The chain is built from TRBV7-2 and TRBJ2-1, with TRBD2 matching over 9 bases. Germline loops: CDR1 SGHTA, CDR2 FQGNSA. This CDR3 is built from 15 residues. The trim removed 4 bases at V and 4 bases at J, leaving 5 bases unmatched. In nucleotides, the CDR3 is TGTGCCAGCAGCTCTTCTAGCGGGGATTACAATGAGCAGTTCTTC. Protein sequence: CASSSSSGDYNEQFF.

This clonotype occurred many times. CDR3 sequence reads: CASSGGGGVYEQYF. For the CDR3, the DNA is TGTGCCAGCAGTGGGGGAGGGGGCGTGTACGAGCAGTACTTC. V and J are TRBV12-3 or TRBV12-4 and TRBJ2-7; D is possibly TRBD1 or TRBD2 (7 bases each). This CDR3 comprises 14 residues. The V end lost 5 bases, the J end lost 4 bases, and 15 bases lay between the germline ends.

This clonotype was seen a few times. V usage is TRBV4-2 and J usage is TRBJ2-3, with 9 nucleotides matching TRBD2. This CDR3 has 15 amino acids. The germline gives CDR1 LGHNA, CDR2 YNFKEQ. V dropped 0 bases and J dropped 7; count of bases not matched to a gene: 5. CDR3 sequence reads: CASSQELAGRNTQYF. In DNA, the CDR3 is TGTGCCAGCAGCCAAGAGCTAGCGGGACGAAATACGCAGTATTTT.

The chain joins TRBV9 to TRBJ2-3; D unclear. Germline lookup yields CDR1 SGDLS and CDR2 YYNGEE. The CDR3 consists of 12 residues. V lost 6 bases and J lost 3, with 8 bases in between. CDR3 bases: TGTGCCAGCACCCTAAGTACAGATACGCAGTATTTT. This encodes CASTLSTDTQYF. The full variable domain, in which reference TRBV9 and TRBJ2-3 provide the parts outside the CDR3, is DSGVTQTPKHLITATGQRVTLRCSPRSGDLSVYWYQQSLDQGLQFLIQYYNGEERAKGNILERFSAQQFPDLHSELNLSSLELGDSALYFCASTLSTDTQYFGPGTRLTVL.

The V and J genes are TRBV6-2 or TRBV6-3 and TRBJ2-3; no definite D call. The V end was cut by 7 bases, the J end by 0 bases, with 20 bases between. From germline, CDR1 is MNHEY and CDR2 SVGEGT. The CDR3 extends over 17 amino acids. The CDR3 protein is CASTPNWRSSSTDTQYF. CDR3 sequence (DNA): TGTGCCAGCACTCCCAACTGGCGGTCCTCTAGCACAGATACGCAGTATTTT.

The table lists this clonotype with many counts. The chain has TRBV7-2 and TRBJ2-6, with 8 bases lining up with TRBD2. The junction had 16 bases not matched to a gene; V was cut back by 6 bases and J by 3 bases. This CDR3 is built from 19 residues. Germline V lookup: CDR1 SGHTA, CDR2 FQGNSA. The CDR3 sequence: CASSRPSGSWARGANVLTF. DNA of the CDR3: TGTGCCAGCAGTCGACCGAGCGGGAGTTGGGCTCGTGGGGCCAACGTCCTGACTTTC.

This clonotype was seen many times. This chain links TRBV7-2 with TRBJ2-3, with 14 nucleotides matching TRBD2. The CDR3 has 16 amino acids. Germline V gene data show CDR1 as SGHTA and CDR2 as FQGNSA. After removal of 0 bases from V and 12 bases from J, the junction contained 8 bases not matched to a gene. CDR3 nucleotides: TGTGCCAGCAGCTTAGCGTTGACTAGCGGGAGGGCCCACCAGTATTTT. Encoded protein: CASSLALTSGRAHQYF.

This clonotype was detected a few times. In DNA, the CDR3 is TGTGCCACCAGCGCTACCTACAATGAGCAGTTCTTC. As protein: CATSATYNEQFF. The chain recombines TRBV24-1 with TRBJ2-1; unclear D gene. This CDR3 spans 12 amino acids. Germline V gene lookup returns CDR1 KGHDR and CDR2 SFDVKD. Between the trimmed V and J ends, which lost 7 bases and 2 bases, there was a span of 5 bases.

This sequence joins TRBV19 and TRBJ1-1; D possibly corresponds to TRBD1 (5 bases). Germline values: CDR1 LNHDA, CDR2 SQIVND (reference sequence). Trimming took 5 bases from V and 0 from J, leaving 19 bases between them. This CDR3 comprises 17 residues. CDR3 sequence reads: CASSLGEGSTMNTEAFF. The CDR3 coding sequence is TGTGCCAGTAGTCTGGGGGAGGGATCGACCATGAACACTGAAGCTTTCTTT.

This clonotype was seen repeatedly, ten times or more. The chain links TRBV7-2 to TRBJ2-7, with 8 bases lining up with TRBD2. J lost 5 bases, V lost 1 base, and 16 bases had no gene match. Germline CDR1 is SGHTA and CDR2 is FQGNSA. CDR3 length equals 18 residues. The CDR3 reads CASSLEDNSGTLWDEQYF. The CDR3 DNA sequence: TGTGCCAGCAGCTTAGAGGATAATAGCGGGACCCTGTGGGACGAGCAGTACTTC. The whole variable domain, filled in from reference TRBV7-2 and TRBJ2-7, reads GAGVSQSPSNKVTEKGKDVELRCDPISGHTALYWYRQSLGQGLEFLIYFQGNSAPDKSGLPSDRFSAERTGGSVSTLTIQRTQQEDSAVYLCASSLEDNSGTLWDEQYFGPGTRLTVT.

This clonotype was seen a handful of times. The V call is TRBV10-3, the J call TRBJ1-1; D not certain. The CDR3 contains 15 residues. The V gene lost 0 bases and the J gene lost 1 base, with 9 bases spanning the gap. From germline, CDR1 is ENHRY and CDR2 SYGVKD. The CDR3 nucleotides read TGTGCCATCAGTGAGTCGATGGTCAGGAACACTGAAGCTTTCTTT. Translating gives CAISESMVRNTEAFF.

This clonotype was picked up many times. V usage is TRBV7-8 and J usage is TRBJ2-1; D not certain. Germline CDR1 and CDR2: SGHVS and FQNEAQ. The CDR3 is 15 residues long. V shed 3 bases and J shed 4 bases, with 13 bases lying between them. The CDR3 reads CASSLGPLAYNEQFF. CDR3 nucleotides: TGTGCCAGCAGCTTGGGCCCTCTGGCTTACAATGAGCAGTTCTTC.

V and J are TRBV12-3 or TRBV12-4 and TRBJ1-2, with 9 bases matching TRBD1. After removal of 5 bases from V and 4 bases from J, the junction contained 5 bases not matched to a gene. The CDR3 has 14 amino acids. DNA of the CDR3: TGTGCCAGCAGTCGTCGGGACAGGGTCTATGGCTACACCTTC. Residues: CASSRRDRVYGYTF.

Only a few counts were recorded for this clonotype. The rearrangement links TRBV19 to TRBJ2-7; 7 bases map to TRBD2. The V segment lost 8 bases and the J segment 5 bases; nucleotides outside the gene matches: 15. Germline lookup yields CDR1 LNHDA and CDR2 SQIVND (reference sequence). This CDR3 has 15 amino acids. CDR3 nucleotide sequence: TGTGCCAGTCGTCTCGGGTCGGCGGGAGTTAACGAGCAGTACTTC. Amino acid sequence: CASRLGSAGVNEQYF.

The rearrangement links TRBV7-2 to TRBJ2-1; TRBD1 matches 8 bases. The CDR3 is 14 residues long. With V trimmed by 6 bases and J by 9 bases, 10 bases remained unmatched. Germline values: CDR1 SGHTA, CDR2 FQGNSA. In nucleotides, the CDR3 is TGTGCCAGCAGGAAGGGACAGGACCCGCCTGAGCAGTTCTTC. Residues: CASRKGQDPPEQFF.

The rearrangement uses TRBV19 and TRBJ2-3, with 9 bases that match TRBD2. This CDR3 has 15 amino acids. The germline V gene has CDR1 LNHDA and CDR2 SQIVND (reference sequence). Trimming cost V 1 base and J 5 bases; bases outside gene matches: 4. CDR3 sequence reads: CASSIGGRDRDTQYF. CDR3 nucleotide sequence: TGTGCCAGTAGTATAGGCGGGAGGGACCGAGATACGCAGTATTTT.

This clonotype was seen only a few times. V is TRBV7-2 and J is TRBJ2-7; weak D call: TRBD1 (5 bases). Trimming left V 3 bases short and J 2 bases short, with 8 bases between. There are 13 residues in the CDR3. Germline assignment: CDR1 SGHTA and CDR2 FQGNSA. CDR3 residues: CASSFAGTYEQYF. Written as DNA, the CDR3 is TGTGCCAGCAGCTTTGCAGGGACCTACGAGCAGTACTTC.